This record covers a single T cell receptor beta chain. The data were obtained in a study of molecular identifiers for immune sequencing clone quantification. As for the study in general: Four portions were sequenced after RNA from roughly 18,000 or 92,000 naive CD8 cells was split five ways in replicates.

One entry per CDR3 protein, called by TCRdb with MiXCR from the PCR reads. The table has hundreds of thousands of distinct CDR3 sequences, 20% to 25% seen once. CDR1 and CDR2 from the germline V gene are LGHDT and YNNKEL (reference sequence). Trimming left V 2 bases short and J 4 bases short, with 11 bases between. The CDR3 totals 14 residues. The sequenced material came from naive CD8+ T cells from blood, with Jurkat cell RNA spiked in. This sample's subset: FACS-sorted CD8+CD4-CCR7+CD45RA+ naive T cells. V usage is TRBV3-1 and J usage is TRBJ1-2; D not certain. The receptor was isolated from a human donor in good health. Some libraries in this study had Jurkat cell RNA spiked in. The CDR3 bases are TGTGCCAGCAGCCAAAAATCTAAGGTCTATGGCTACACCTTC. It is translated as CASSQKSKVYGYTF.